This is a list of T cell receptor beta chains from one sample in a study of PD-L1 blockade in urothelial cancer. Assay: immunoSEQ multiplex PCR; the TCRdb copy retains only in-frame clones and omits some. The table lists around 14,000 clones, 70% to 90% of them singletons. This sample comprised PBMCs, obtained around atezolizumab (anti-PD-L1) treatment. All receptors derive from a man in his sixties or seventies with urothelial cancer. Both conserved end residues are part of each CDR3. The D gene is left open where the match is weak. Only part of the rows carry a size: once, few, many, or a class if the clone is expanded.

V	J	D	size	DNA	CDR3
TRBV6-1	TRBJ2-7	TRBD1	-	TGTGCCAGCAGCCTAGGACAGGTGTTCTCCTACGAGCAGTACTTC	CASSLGQVFSYEQYF
TRBV6-6	TRBJ1-2	TRBD1	-	TGTGCCAGCAGTTACTCGGGACAGCACGGTGGCTACACCTTC	CASSYSGQHGGYTF
TRBV5-8	TRBJ1-1	TRBD1	few	TGTGCCAGCAGCTGGGGGACAGGGTGGACTGAAGCTTTCTTT	CASSWGTGWTEAFF
TRBV6-5	TRBJ1-2	-	-	TGTGCCAGCAGTTACGGGGCGCAGTGGATCTATGGCTACACCTTC	CASSYGAQWIYGYTF
TRBV10-1	TRBJ2-7	-	-	TGCGCCAGCAGTGAGTCCCTAAACCGATACGAGCAGTACTTC	CASSESLNRYEQYF
TRBV19	TRBJ2-7	TRBD2	-	TGTGCCAGTAGTGGGGTAGCGGGGGTCTACGAGCAGTACTTC	CASSGVAGVYEQYF
TRBV5-1	TRBJ1-6	-	-	TGCGCCAGCAGCTTGCTAGAACTTTCACCCCTCCACTTT	CASSLLELSPLHF
TRBV10-3	TRBJ2-2	-	-	TGTGCCATCGGATCAGGGACCGGGGAGCTGTTTTTT	CAIGSGTGELFF
TRBV5-4	TRBJ1-2	-	-	TGTGCCAGCAGCTCTAAGGGGAACTATGGCTACACCTTC	CASSSKGNYGYTF
TRBV5-6	TRBJ2-3	-	-	TGTGCCAGCAGTGCGAGGGCGGGGCGGGATACGCAGTATTTT	CASSARAGRDTQYF
TRBV28	TRBJ1-2	-	-	TGTGCCAGCAGTACCCAGGGTTTTGGCTACACCTTC	CASSTQGFGYTF
TRBV5-1	TRBJ1-5	-	-	TGCGCCAGCAGCCTAGAACTCGGGGAGCCCCAGCATTTT	CASSLELGEPQHF
TRBV5-1	TRBJ2-4	TRBD1	-	TGCGCCAGCAGCCGGGACAGCTTAAAAAACATTCAGTACTTC	CASSRDSLKNIQYF
TRBV6-5	TRBJ2-7	-	-	TGTGCCAGCAGTTCACCTCGACGGGCAGGGTCCTACGAGCAGTACTTC	CASSSPRRAGSYEQYF
TRBV25-1	TRBJ2-7	-	-	TGTGCCAGCAGTGATCCTAGCCGTTACGAGCAGTACTTC	CASSDPSRYEQYF
TRBV2	TRBJ2-7	TRBD2	-	TGTGCCAGCAAAACTAGCGGGGTATCCTACGAGCAGTACTTC	CASKTSGVSYEQYF
TRBV5-1	TRBJ1-1	TRBD1	-	TGCGCCAGCAGCTTGTTGACCAAAACAGGGGGAGGGACTGAAGCTTTCTTT	CASSLLTKTGGGTEAFF
TRBV2	TRBJ1-5	-	-	TGTGCCAGCAGTGGGGACATACTAAGCAATCAGCCCCAGCATTTT	CASSGDILSNQPQHF
TRBV19	TRBJ1-2	TRBD1	-	TGTGCCAGTAGTACACCAGGGGGCAGGTACGGCTACACCTTC	CASSTPGGRYGYTF
TRBV11-3	TRBJ2-2	-	-	TGTGCCAGCAGACCGGGAGCGAACACCGGGGAGCTGTTTTTT	CASRPGANTGELFF
TRBV4-1	TRBJ2-5	TRBD2	-	TGCGCCAGCAGCCAAGTTAGCGGGGGGTCCCAAGAGACCCAGTACTTC	CASSQVSGGSQETQYF
TRBV6-6	TRBJ1-2	TRBD1	-	TGTGCCAGCAGTACCAGGGGGGACTATGGCTACACCTTC	CASSTRGDYGYTF
TRBV6-5	TRBJ2-1	TRBD1	-	TGTGCCAGCATTTTAACAGGGGCGCACAATGAGCAGTTCTTC	CASILTGAHNEQFF
TRBV19	TRBJ2-7	-	-	TGTGCCACCCGGGGGTTATCGGGCTACGAGCAGTACTTC	CATRGLSGYEQYF
TRBV7-9	TRBJ2-3	TRBD2	-	TGTGCCAGCAGCTTTACTAGCGGGGGCACAGATACGCAGTATTTT	CASSFTSGGTDTQYF
TRBV5-6	TRBJ1-1	-	-	TGTGCCAGCAGCTTGCGGGGGAGCACTGAAGCTTTCTTT	CASSLRGSTEAFF
TRBV28	TRBJ1-1	-	-	TGTGCCAGCAGTAACCCGGAGGGGAACACTGAAGCTTTCTTT	CASSNPEGNTEAFF